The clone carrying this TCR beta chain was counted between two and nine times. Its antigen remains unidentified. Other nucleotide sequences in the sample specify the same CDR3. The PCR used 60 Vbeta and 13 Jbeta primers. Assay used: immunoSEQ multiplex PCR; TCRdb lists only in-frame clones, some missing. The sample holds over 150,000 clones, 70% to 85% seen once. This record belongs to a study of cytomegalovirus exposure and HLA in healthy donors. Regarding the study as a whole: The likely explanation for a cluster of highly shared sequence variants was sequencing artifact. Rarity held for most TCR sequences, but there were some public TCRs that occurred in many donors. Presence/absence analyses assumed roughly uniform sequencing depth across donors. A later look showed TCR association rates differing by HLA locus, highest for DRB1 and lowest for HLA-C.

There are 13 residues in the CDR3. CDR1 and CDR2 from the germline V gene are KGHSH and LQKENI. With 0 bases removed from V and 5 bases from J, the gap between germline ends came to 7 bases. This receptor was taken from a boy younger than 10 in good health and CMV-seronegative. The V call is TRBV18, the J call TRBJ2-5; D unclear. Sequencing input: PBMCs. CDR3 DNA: TGTGCCAGCTCACCACCCAGTTCCGAGACCCAGTACTTC. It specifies CASSPPSSETQYF.